This TCR beta chain was found in a study of CD8 T cells in ankylosing spondylitis. Study-wide findings and caveats: Disease-associated clonotypes exhibited CD8+ identity and were relatively infrequent in peripheral blood. Some of these motif variants have turned up before, in reports on reactive arthritis synovial fluid and blood. From matched ankylosing spondylitis synovial fluid, disease-linked clones were reportedly recovered at significantly enriched levels.

Unmatched junction bases numbered 7, after V lost 1 base and J lost 6 bases. There are 16 residues in the CDR3. Germline CDR1 is SGHAT and CDR2 is FQNNGV. This clonotype has more than one count but fewer than ten. The antigen is undetermined. Quantitative 5'-RACE with molecular barcodes was used to make the TCR beta libraries. In TCRdb, the 5' RACE reads were re-called with MiXCR into one record per CDR3 protein. The table records almost 250,000 distinct CDR3 sequences, roughly 32% of them present only once. The source is a male donor with ankylosing spondylitis or in good health (not recorded which). The chain links TRBV11-2 to TRBJ2-1, with 9 bases fitting TRBD2. The sequencing input was blood, either unsorted or a sorted T cell fraction (not recorded which). The CDR3 nucleotides read TGTGCCAGCAGCTTAGGAGGCCTAGCGGGGCGCAATGAGCAGTTCTTC. Its translation: CASSLGGLAGRNEQFF.